The following is a T cell receptor (beta chain) sequence with its context. Authors' methods: Reference gene primer amplification gave nucleated cell count estimates. Data came from immunoSEQ multiplex PCR; TCRdb stores just in-frame clones and leaves some out. The V and J calls and clone size come from that table; D and trimming were worked out from the DNA. The sample records about 170,000 clones, roughly 81% being singletons. This sample stems from a study of blood T cell repertoires in COVID-19. Study as a whole: T cells, B-cell-depleted T cells, or PBMCs supplied cDNA or gDNA.

Germline V gene data show CDR1 as LGHNA and CDR2 as YNFKEQ. CDR3 length: 15 residues. Trimming removed 0 bases from V and 6 bases from J, with 12 bases in between. The chain has TRBV4-2 and TRBJ2-1; maybe TRBD1 (8 bases). Input material: peripheral blood. The origin of this receptor is a man aged 35 to 55 who had recovered from COVID-19. CDR3: CASSQDHRGGNEQFF. The CDR3 nucleotides read TGTGCCAGCAGCCAAGATCACAGGGGGGGCAATGAGCAGTTCTTC.